Listed below are T cell receptor beta chains from one sample, sequenced in a study of CXCR3-negative and CXCR3-positive naive CD8 T cells. For each CDR3 protein, TCRdb gives one entry from its re-call of the 5' RACE reads, without DNA. This sample contains tens of thousands of distinct CDR3 sequences. Sequences were obtained from naive CXCR3- CD8+ T cells from blood. All receptors come from a human donor in good health. Some clones in this sample may be carry-over from other donors' samples. CDR3s include the opening cysteine and the closing phenylalanine or tryptophan. Some rows have no size entry. The others give once, few or many, or a class for an expanded clone.

V	J	size	CDR3
TRBV2	TRBJ2-1	-	CASKRKDRVHNEQFF
TRBV6-6	TRBJ2-3	-	CASSGLRTDTQYF
TRBV3-1	TRBJ2-3	-	CASSQDLGSGTDTQYF
TRBV28	TRBJ2-5	-	CASSPSKYQETQYF
TRBV20-1	TRBJ1-4	-	CSARRVDEKLFF
TRBV30	TRBJ1-6	medium-sized	CAWSPGQANSPLHF
TRBV28	TRBJ2-5	-	CASSLRAEQETQYF
TRBV6-5	TRBJ1-3	-	CASRTGAAGNTIYF
TRBV29-1	TRBJ2-1	-	CSALSSGGPLYNEQFF
TRBV6-5	TRBJ2-5	-	CASSLDSQETQYF
TRBV7-7	TRBJ1-2	large	CASSVPGQGDYGYTF
TRBV4-1	TRBJ2-7	-	CASSQEEGGTYEQYF
TRBV28	TRBJ2-2	-	CASNPSRRMDYTGELFF
TRBV2	TRBJ2-1	-	CASSEVLILAGGPEGEQFF
TRBV20-1	TRBJ2-3	-	CSATDSRSTDTQYF
TRBV7-9	TRBJ2-7	-	CASSPTSGPSYEQYF
TRBV4-2	TRBJ2-5	-	CASSRVRGHPTEETQYF
TRBV19	TRBJ1-1	-	CASKFGGTEAFF
TRBV2	TRBJ2-5	-	CASSEAGLGEQETQYF
TRBV7-9	TRBJ1-2	-	CASSRSPGSDTNGYTF
TRBV19	TRBJ2-1	-	CASSPPRDEQFF
TRBV29-1	TRBJ2-2	-	CSVELWMAGSTGELFF
TRBV6-5	TRBJ2-1	-	CASRQVGAYNEQFF
TRBV4-3	TRBJ2-2	-	CASSPGVGTSPPGELFF
TRBV3-1	TRBJ2-3	-	CASSQEVATDAQYF
TRBV28	TRBJ1-5	-	CASSLFSGNNQPQHF
TRBV7-6	TRBJ2-7	-	CASSRRSPGQGLAYEQYF
TRBV28	TRBJ2-7	-	CASSFMSGGERYEQYF
TRBV13	TRBJ2-3	-	CASSSSQGPDTQYF
TRBV7-9	TRBJ1-2	-	CASSGPPGYGYTF
TRBV12-3/TRBV12-4	TRBJ2-1	-	CASTLVGGRGPSHEQFF
TRBV20-1	TRBJ2-7	-	CSARASGSYEQYF
TRBV4-3	TRBJ1-2	-	CASSPGQFLGGYTF
TRBV15	TRBJ2-7	-	CATSRDRGAPTYEQYF
TRBV15	TRBJ2-7	-	CATSRDGAGYEQYF
TRBV15	TRBJ1-1	-	CATSRGTGGSTEAFF
TRBV4-3	TRBJ2-2	-	CASGRGADGTTGELFF
TRBV7-6	TRBJ2-7	-	CASSPAGAAYEQYF
TRBV19	TRBJ1-6	-	CASSPAGSSYNSPLHF
TRBV28	TRBJ1-4	-	CATLDSATNEKLFF
TRBV4-1	TRBJ2-3	-	CASSQLPLAGWYTQYF
TRBV7-6	TRBJ1-2	-	CASSPGQGLSGYTF
TRBV7-2	TRBJ2-1	-	CASSSYSGGEQFF
TRBV5-1	TRBJ2-5	-	CASSRWDRGKETQYF
TRBV14	TRBJ2-1	-	CASSQRRGEGDEQFF
TRBV5-1	TRBJ2-7	-	CASSLASSGRDLEQYF
TRBV5-1	TRBJ1-2	-	CASSPPPVQGNGYTF
TRBV7-9	TRBJ1-6	-	CASRTGDNSPLHF